The 11 T cell receptor beta chains given below trace back to one sample, sequenced in a study of blood T cell repertoires in COVID-19. TCRdb's copy holds only in-frame clones and misses some; the assay was immunoSEQ multiplex PCR. The sample carries under 200,000 clones, 88% recorded once. The sample was peripheral blood. The origin of the receptors is a man aged 18 to 29 with active or convalescent COVID-19.

The chain employs TRBV7-8 and TRBJ1-6; no firm D call. The CDR3 runs 14 residues. Germline lookup yields CDR1 SGHVS and CDR2 FQNEAQ. The V end lost 6 bases, the J end lost 5 bases, and 11 bases lay between the germline ends. In nucleotides, the CDR3 is TGTGCCAGCAGACCGGGATCTCATAATTCACCCCTCCACTTT. Translated: CASRPGSHNSPLHF.

This clone was counted once. Here the CDR3 DNA reads TGTGCCAGCAGCCGGGACAGCTTGAACACTGAAGCTTTCTTT. Its translation is CASSRDSLNTEAFF. The rearrangement joins TRBV11-2 to TRBJ1-1, with TRBD1 identical over 7 bases. CDR1 is SGHAT, CDR2 FQNNGV, per germline. The CDR3 is made up of 14 amino acids. Unmatched junction bases numbered 3, after V lost 5 bases and J lost 0 bases.

This chain links TRBV20-1 with TRBJ1-2; maybe TRBD1 (5 bases). Trimming removed 3 bases at V and 0 bases at J, with 14 bases between. In germline, CDR1 is DFQATT, CDR2 SNEGSKA (reference sequence). CDR3 size: 15 residues. CDR3 protein: CSASRGGETNYGYTF. In DNA form, the CDR3 reads TGCAGTGCTAGTCGGGGAGGGGAAACTAACTATGGCTACACCTTC.

The chain is built from TRBV28 and TRBJ1-2, with 7 nucleotides matching TRBD1. Germline values: CDR1 MDHEN, CDR2 SYDVKM. With V trimmed by 2 bases and J by 5 bases, 5 bases remained unmatched. This CDR3 region has 14 residues. The CDR3 sequence is CASSLETGIYGYTF. CDR3 DNA sequence: TGTGCCAGCAGTTTAGAGACAGGGATATATGGCTACACCTTC.

The chain carries TRBV19 and TRBJ1-4; 8 nucleotides line up with TRBD1. The CDR3 covers 15 residues. The V and J ends lost 4 bases and 3 bases, in that order; junction bases with no gene match: 4. Germline assignment: CDR1 LNHDA and CDR2 SQIVND (reference sequence). The CDR3 loop reads CASSTLTGANEKLFF. The CDR3 region has the DNA TGTGCCAGTAGTACCCTGACAGGGGCTAATGAAAAACTGTTTTTT.

The chain employs TRBV6-1 and TRBJ1-1; the D gene is possibly TRBD1 (6 bases). The length of the CDR3 is 15 residues. Trimming left V 2 bases short and J 1 base short, with 11 bases between. Germline V lookup: CDR1 MNHNS, CDR2 SASEGT. CDR3 region: CASSEWAGENTEAFF. The CDR3 DNA follows: TGTGCCAGCAGTGAATGGGCAGGGGAGAACACTGAAGCTTTCTTT.

The sample holds one count of this clone. The chain employs TRBV21-1 and TRBJ1-1; TRBD1 is taken as the D call from the table, unchecked against the DNA. TRBV21-1 is listed as a pseudogene. There are 19 residues in the CDR3. The CDR3 region is CASSIRSDRVVVGDTEAFF. Here the CDR3 DNA reads TGTGCCAGCAGCATACGATCTGACAGGGTCGTCGTGGGTGACACTGAAGCTTTCTTT.

The chain recombines TRBV5-1 with TRBJ2-7; 7 bases align to TRBD2. The CDR3 totals 13 residues. CDR1 SGHRS and CDR2 YFSETQ come from the germline V gene. Trimming at V came to 5 bases and at J to 7 bases, leaving 9 bases not matched to a gene. The CDR3 loop reads CASSRSGAREQYF. Here the CDR3 DNA reads TGCGCCAGCAGTCGGAGCGGGGCCCGGGAGCAGTACTTC.

The chain carries TRBV4-1 and TRBJ1-4, with 7 bases that match TRBD1. The CDR3 runs 12 residues. Germline CDR1 is MGHRA and CDR2 is YSYEKL. J gave up 12 bases and V 4 bases, and 5 bases lay outside the gene matches. The CDR3 nucleotides are TGCGCCAGCAGCCCATCCGGGACAGAACTGTTTTTT. Amino acid sequence: CASSPSGTELFF.

To note about this clone: This same CDR3 is encoded by further DNA sequences in the sample. The V and J genes are TRBV5-1 and TRBJ2-5, with 8 nucleotides matching TRBD1. CDR3 length: 14 amino acids. CDR1 is SGHRS, CDR2 YFSETQ, per germline. With 4 bases clipped from V and 1 base from J, the junction kept 3 bases outside the gene matches. CDR3 sequence reads: CASSLGTGQETQYF. CDR3 DNA sequence: TGCGCCAGCAGCCTCGGGACAGGCCAAGAGACCCAGTACTTC. Combining the CDR3 with reference TRBV5-1 and TRBJ2-5 gives the whole variable domain KAGVTQTPRYLIKTRGQQVTLSCSPISGHRSVSWYQQTPGQGLQFLFEYFSETQRNKGNFPGRFSGRQFSNSRSEMNVSTLELGDSALYLCASSLGTGQETQYFGPGTRLLVL.

J is TRBJ1-2 and V is TRBV12-3 or TRBV12-4; maybe TRBD1 (6 bases). This CDR3 comprises 13 residues. Between the trimmed V and J ends, which lost 2 bases and 8 bases, there was a span of 12 bases. CDR3 in amino acids: CASSLQGRGGYTF. CDR3 bases: TGTGCCAGCAGTTTACAGGGGCGCGGCGGCTACACCTTC.